One sample yielded the 2 T cell receptor beta chains listed below, sequenced in a study of T cells in narcolepsy. This table comes from immunoSEQ multiplex PCR, and its TCRdb copy is limited to in-frame clones, with some not included. The sample carries tens of thousands of clones, roughly 80% recorded once. Sequenced input: CD45RA- memory CD4+ T cells from PBMCs. All receptors derive from a human donor with narcolepsy.

This clone was detected only a few times. The rearrangement joins TRBV30 to TRBJ1-6; D gene uncertain. CDR1 and CDR2 from the germline V gene are GTSNPN and SVGIG (reference sequence). The ends were cut back, 3 bases at V and 11 bases at J, with 14 bases in the middle. The CDR3 is 13 amino acids. The CDR3 region has the DNA TGTGCCTGGAGACAGAAGGAAGTGCCACCCCTCCACTTT. This codes for CAWRQKEVPPLHF.

The CDR3 nucleotides read TGTGCCAGCAGTCCCCGGACTAGCGGTTACAATGAGCAGTTCTTC. Its translation is CASSPRTSGYNEQFF. V is TRBV6-6 and J is TRBJ2-1, with 10 positions matching TRBD2. The germline V gene encodes CDR1 MNHNY and CDR2 SVGAGI (reference sequence). After removal of 5 bases from V and 4 bases from J, the junction contained 5 bases not matched to a gene. This CDR3 is built from 15 residues.